This T cell receptor beta chain came from a study of blood T cells in healthy people across ages. Whole-study findings and limits: Those diversity estimates obtained from one million T cells were thought to be underestimates. Observed TCR beta diversity per million T cells went down as age went up. This fall followed a roughly linear course with age. Relative to aged donors, long-lived donors carried more naive CD4+ cells and displayed higher diversity.

CDR3 length: 17 residues. CDR1 MNHEY and CDR2 SMNVEV come from the germline V gene (reference sequence). V lost 5 bases to trimming and J lost 7 bases; unmatched junction nucleotides: 12. Together with a sample-barcoded 5' primer, a J-beta primer mix was included in a second PCR lasting about 7 to 12 cycles. TCRdb re-derived calls from the 5' RACE reads in MiXCR, one entry per CDR3 protein. The table includes fewer than 2,000,000 distinct CDR3 sequences, about 31% detected once. Each donor gave roughly 9.2 milliliters of peripheral blood. A word on this clonotype: Antigen: not known.

What was sequenced was blood. The V and J genes are TRBV27 and TRBJ2-5; TRBD2 matches 14 bases. This TCR was recovered from a woman aged 25 to 45 in good health. The CDR3 sequence is CASSPPLGLAGGGTQYF. CDR3 nucleotides: TGTGCCAGCAGTCCCCCCCTCGGACTAGCGGGAGGAGGGACCCAGTACTTC.